The source of this TCR beta chain is a study of Ad26.COV2.S vaccination and SARS-CoV-2 variants. Libraries were prepared by immunoSEQ multiplex PCR; TCRdb keeps only in-frame clonotypes and omits some of them. The repertoire holds hundreds of thousands of clones, with about 89% as singletons. Treatment here: roughly 18 received Ad26.COV2.S at low or high dose, single or two shots; about 5 received placebo; per-sample allocation not given. The samples were gathered on day 63 after the first injection of vaccine or placebo. This sample comprised peripheral blood, obtained in a trial of Ad26.COV2.S vaccine versus placebo. The sequence was collected from a person aged 18-60 years who received the Ad26.COV2.S COVID-19 vaccine or a placebo.

The chain's CDR3 is CASGRGRGTDTQYF. CDR3 DNA: TGTGCCAGCGGCAGGGGGCGAGGCACAGATACGCAGTATTTT. The rearrangement joins TRBV7-2 to TRBJ2-3, with 8 bases that match TRBD1. The CDR3 length is 14 residues. Germline V gives CDR1 SGHTA, CDR2 FQGNSA. The junction had 5 bases not matched to a gene; V was cut back by 8 bases and J by 1 base.